A selection of T cell receptor beta chains follows, all from one sample in a study of T cells in Graves' hyperthyroidism and ophthalmopathy. Each CDR3 protein is one row after TCRdb ran MiXCR on the multiplex PCR reads. The sample has about 320,000 distinct CDR3 sequences; approximately 17% are singletons. Sequencing input: blood. The receptors derive from a man aged 30 to 45 with Graves' hyperthyroidism. Both conserved end residues are part of each CDR3. Each record gives: J gene, V gene, clone size, D gene, CDR3 protein, CDR3 DNA. D genes are given only for firm matches. Some rows have no size entry. The others give once, few or many, or a class for an expanded clone.

>TRBJ2-5|TRBV10-2|few|TRBD2
CASMSTGGGQETQYF
TGCGCCAGCATGTCGACGGGAGGAGGTCAAGAGACCCAGTACTTC
>TRBJ2-3|TRBV7-9|many|TRBD2
CASSSSQLAGGGDTQYF
TGTGCCAGCAGCTCCTCCCAACTAGCGGGAGGGGGTGATACGCAGTATTTT
>TRBJ2-1|TRBV5-1|many|TRBD1
CASSPDGTGRVEQFF
TGCGCCAGCAGCCCGGACGGGACAGGACGAGTTGAGCAGTTCTTC
>TRBJ2-1|TRBV11-2|many|-
CASSHGGYNEQFF
TGTGCCAGCAGCCATGGAGGTTACAATGAGCAGTTCTTC
>TRBJ2-1|TRBV27|-|TRBD1
CASSPETQGSSYNEQFF
TGTGCCAGCAGTCCCGAAACACAGGGGAGCTCCTACAATGAGCAGTTCTTC
>TRBJ2-1|TRBV2|many|TRBD2
CASSVTSGSGEQFF
TGTGCCAGCAGTGTTACTAGCGGGAGTGGTGAGCAGTTCTTC
>TRBJ2-2|TRBV29-1|-|-
CSVGRRDTGELFF
TGCAGCGTCGGCCGAAGGGACACCGGGGAGCTGTTTTTT
>TRBJ2-3|TRBV7-9|many|-
CASSLQADTQYF
TGTGCCAGCAGCTTACAGGCAGATACGCAGTATTTT
>TRBJ2-4|TRBV10-3|few|TRBD2
CAISPTSGAYIQYF
TGTGCCATCAGTCCCACTAGCGGGGCTTACATTCAGTACTTC
>TRBJ1-6|TRBV7-3|-|-
CASSQGWGPNSPLHF
TGCGCCAGCAGCCAAGGCTGGGGTCCCAATTCACCCCTCCACTTT